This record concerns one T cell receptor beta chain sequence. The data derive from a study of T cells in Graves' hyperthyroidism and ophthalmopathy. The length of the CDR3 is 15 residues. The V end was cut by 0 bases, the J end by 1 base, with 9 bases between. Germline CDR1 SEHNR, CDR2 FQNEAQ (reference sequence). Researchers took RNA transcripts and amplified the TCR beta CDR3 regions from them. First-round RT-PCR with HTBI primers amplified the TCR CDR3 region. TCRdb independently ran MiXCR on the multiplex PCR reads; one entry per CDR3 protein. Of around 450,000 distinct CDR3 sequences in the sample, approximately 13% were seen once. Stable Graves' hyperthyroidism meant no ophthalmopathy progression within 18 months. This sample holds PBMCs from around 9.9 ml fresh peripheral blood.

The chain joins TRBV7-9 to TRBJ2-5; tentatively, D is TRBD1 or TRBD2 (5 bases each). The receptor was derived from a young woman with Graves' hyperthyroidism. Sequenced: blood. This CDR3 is CASSLADGAQETQYF. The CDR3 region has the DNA TGTGCCAGCAGCTTAGCGGACGGGGCCCAAGAGACCCAGTACTTC.